The entry below describes one T cell receptor (beta chain). Trimming took 11 bases from V and 0 from J, leaving 10 bases between them. There are 13 residues in the CDR3. The data derive from a study of T cells in Graves' hyperthyroidism and ophthalmopathy. Template material for amplifying TCR beta CDR3 regions consisted of RNA transcripts. Using the HTBI primer set, a first-round RT-PCR was run on the TCR CDR3. Using its own MiXCR run on the multiplex PCR reads, TCRdb lists one record per CDR3 protein. Here the sample spans about 840,000 distinct CDR3 sequences, approximately 40% being singletons. The sample taken for sequencing was blood. The J gene is TRBJ2-2, the V gene TRBV12-3 or TRBV12-4, with D possibly matching TRBD1 (6 bases). The sequence came from a man younger than 30 with Graves' hyperthyroidism. CDR3 sequence (DNA): TGTGCCGACGGGACACCGAACACCGGGGAGCTGTTTTTT. Amino acids: CADGTPNTGELFF.